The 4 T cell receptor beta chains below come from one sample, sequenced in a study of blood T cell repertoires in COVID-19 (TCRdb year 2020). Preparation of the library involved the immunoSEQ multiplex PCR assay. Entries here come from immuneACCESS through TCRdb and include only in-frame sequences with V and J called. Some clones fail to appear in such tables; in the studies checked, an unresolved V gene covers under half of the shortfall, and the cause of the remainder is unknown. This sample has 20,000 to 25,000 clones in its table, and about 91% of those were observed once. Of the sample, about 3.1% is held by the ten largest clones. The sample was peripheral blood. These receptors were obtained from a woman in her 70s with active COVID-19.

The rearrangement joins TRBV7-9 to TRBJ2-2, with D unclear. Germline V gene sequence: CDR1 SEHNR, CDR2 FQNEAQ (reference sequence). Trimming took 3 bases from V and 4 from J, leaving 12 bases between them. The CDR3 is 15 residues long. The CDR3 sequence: CASSFRAHPTGELFF. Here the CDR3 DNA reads TGTGCCAGCAGCTTCCGCGCGCACCCCACCGGGGAGCTGTTTTTT.

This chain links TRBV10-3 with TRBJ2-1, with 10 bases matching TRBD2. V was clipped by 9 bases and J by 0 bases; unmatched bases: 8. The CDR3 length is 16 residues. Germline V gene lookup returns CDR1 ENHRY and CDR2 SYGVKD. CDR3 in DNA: TGTGCCATAGGACTAGCGGATACCTACTCCTACAATGAGCAGTTCTTC. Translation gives CAIGLADTYSYNEQFF.

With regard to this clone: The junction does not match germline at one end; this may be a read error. The CDR3 DNA is TGTGCTAGCAGCTCAGACCGACTAGCGGGTGGCGAGCAGTACTTC. It encodes CASSSDRLAGGEQYF. The chain combines TRBV7-7 with TRBJ2-7, with 10 bases matching TRBD2. The germline V gene encodes CDR1 SSHAT and CDR2 FNYEAQ (reference sequence). The CDR3 has 15 residues.

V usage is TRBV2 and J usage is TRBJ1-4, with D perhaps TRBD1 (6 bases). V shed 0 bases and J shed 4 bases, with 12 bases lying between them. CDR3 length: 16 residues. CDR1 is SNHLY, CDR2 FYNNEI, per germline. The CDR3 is CASSEALRTVNEKLFF. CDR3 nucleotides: TGTGCCAGCAGTGAAGCGTTACGGACAGTTAATGAAAAACTGTTTTTT. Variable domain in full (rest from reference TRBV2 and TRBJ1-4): EPEVTQTPSHQVTQMGQEVILRCVPISNHLYFYWYRQILGQKVEFLVSFYNNEISEKSEIFDDQFSVERPDGSNFTLKIRSTKLEDSAMYFCASSEALRTVNEKLFFGSGTQLSVL.